This T cell receptor (beta chain) was identified during a study of T cell repertoires in cytomegalovirus infection. At the level of the study: CMV infection and matching HLA type were both indicated by public TCR beta signatures.

The ends were cut back, 2 bases at V and 6 bases at J, with 13 bases in the middle. CDR3 length: 14 amino acids. Using its own MiXCR run on the reads, TCRdb lists one record per CDR3 protein. The profile shows 750,000 to 950,000 distinct CDR3 sequences, 25% to 30% of them singletons. This clonotype was recorded a few times. The target antigen is unknown. The receptor was derived from a human donor in good health (CMV status not recorded). Some clones in this sample may be carry-over from other donors' samples. The material sequenced was cultured CD8+ T cells from PBMCs, taken from culture after CMV antigen stimulation. The chain recombines TRBV12-3 or TRBV12-4 with TRBJ1-1; perhaps TRBD1 as D (6 bases). The CDR3 spells CASSLRAGAAEAFF. In DNA form, the CDR3 reads TGTGCCAGCAGTTTACGGGCGGGGGCCGCTGAAGCTTTCTTT.